Below are 29 T cell receptor beta chains sequenced from a single sample in a study of Graves' ophthalmopathy and Graves' hyperthyroidism. RNA transcripts provided the template for amplifying TCR beta CDR3 regions. HTBI primers served in a first-round RT-PCR, which a second-round multiplex PCR followed. TCRdb itself ran the multiplex PCR reads through MiXCR, one entry per CDR3 protein. The repertoire holds more than 1,000,000 distinct CDR3 sequences, roughly 35% seen once, with around 10% in the top ten. The sequencing sample was made of peripheral blood or thyroid tissue (not recorded which). These receptors were taken from an adult man with Graves' hyperthyroidism.

Points on this clonotype: Since a much larger clone is just one base distant, this may be a read error. The chain joins TRBV5-1 to TRBJ1-1; 11 nucleotides line up with TRBD1. The CDR3 is 17 amino acids. Germline V gene lookup returns CDR1 SGHRS and CDR2 YFSETQ. In nucleotides, the CDR3 is TGCGCCAGCAGCGGAACCGCCATGGGACAGGGGGGCACTAAAGCTTTCTTT. It is translated as CASSGTAMGQGGTKAFF.

The chain uses TRBV6-2 or TRBV6-3 and TRBJ2-5; D unclear. The CDR3 has 12 residues. The ends were cut back, 6 bases at V and 4 bases at J, with 9 bases in the middle. Germline V lookup: CDR1 MNHEY, CDR2 SVGEGT. CDR3 nucleotide sequence: TGTGCCAGCAGCGAGTACCGAGAGACCCAGTACTTC. It specifies CASSEYRETQYF.

This clonotype was seen repeatedly, ten times or more. The chain employs TRBV6-5 and TRBJ1-1; the match to TRBD1 covers 8 bases. The V and J ends lost 8 bases and 11 bases, in that order; junction bases with no gene match: 10. Germline assignment: CDR1 MNHEY and CDR2 SVGAGI. The CDR3 runs to 12 residues. Here the CDR3 reads CASQTGGSVAFF. The CDR3 DNA is TGTGCCAGCCAAACAGGGGGTAGTGTTGCTTTCTTT.

This clonotype has a handful of counts. A read error may be the cause here, since a much bigger clone is one base away. DNA of the CDR3: TGCAACGTTGTCGCCAGGGGGCCATACGAGCAGTACTTC. It yields the protein CNVVARGPYEQYF. The V gene is TRBV29-1, the J gene TRBJ2-7, with 8 bases aligning to TRBD1. The CDR3 consists of 13 residues. The V gene's germline CDR1 is SQVTM and CDR2 ANQGSEA.

A word on this clonotype: A much larger clone differs from this one at a single base, so this may be a read error. The rearrangement uses TRBV7-2 and TRBJ1-5; 10 bases line up with TRBD1. This CDR3 is 17 amino acids long. The J segment lost 5 bases and the V segment lost 1 base, leaving 8 bases of the junction unmatched. Germline V gene lookup returns CDR1 SGHTA and CDR2 FQGNSA. The CDR3 loop is CASSLVGQGRRDQPQHF. The CDR3 DNA follows: TGTGCCAGCAGCTTAGTGGGACAGGGGAGGCGAGATCAGCCCCAGCATTTT.

This clonotype was found many times. CDR3 loop: CAIRGQGYGNTIYF. DNA for the CDR3: TGTGCCATCAGGGGGCAGGGCTACGGAAACACCATATATTTT. The rearrangement uses TRBV10-3 and TRBJ1-3, with D perhaps TRBD1 (5 bases). CDR1 ENHRY and CDR2 SYGVKD come from the germline V gene. The CDR3 sequence is 14 residues long. V lost 6 bases, J lost 4 bases, and 13 bases lay in between.

This clonotype was seen a handful of times. CDR3 in amino acids: CAWSTLYEQYF. As DNA, the CDR3 is TGTGCCTGGAGTACCTTATACGAGCAGTACTTC. The rearrangement links TRBV30 to TRBJ2-7; no firm D call. Trimming stripped 2 bases from V and 4 bases from J, with 6 bases between. The CDR3 loop spans 11 amino acids. The germline V gene encodes CDR1 GTSNPN and CDR2 SVGIG (reference sequence).

This clonotype was counted between two and nine times. The chain carries TRBV6-5 and TRBJ2-7; the match to TRBD2 covers 7 bases. V shed 11 bases and J 2 bases; nucleotides not matched to a gene: 12. Germline values: CDR1 MNHEY, CDR2 SVGAGI. The CDR3 is made up of 14 amino acids. The CDR3 nucleotides read TGTGCCGCCGTTAAGGCTAGCGGAGCCTACGAGCAGTACTTC. It codes for CAAVKASGAYEQYF.

This clonotype has only a few counts. Here the CDR3 DNA reads TGTGCCAGCAACCAGGGGCCCGCGAACACCGGGGAGCTGTTTTTT. It specifies CASNQGPANTGELFF. This chain joins TRBV19 and TRBJ2-2; TRBD1 might be the D (6 bases). Germline CDR1 reads LNHDA; CDR2 reads SQIVND (reference sequence). V was trimmed by 9 bases and J by 0 bases, leaving 14 bases between them. This CDR3 is built from 15 residues.

This clonotype was seen a handful of times. At one end, the junction sequence differs from germline, possibly due to a read error. The gene calls are TRBV29-1 and TRBJ2-7; a weak D match, TRBD2 (5 bases). The germline V gene has CDR1 SQVTM and CDR2 ANQGSEA. This CDR3 has 11 amino acids. CDR3 amino acids: CSVPIDYERYF. CDR3 in DNA: TGCAGCGTTCCGATAGACTACGAGCGGTACTTC.

Many counts were recorded for this clonotype. The chain carries TRBV9 and TRBJ2-7; the D is unclear. V was clipped by 0 bases and J by 3 bases, with 13 bases between them. CDR1 is SGDLS and CDR2 is YYNGEE in the germline V gene. The CDR3 runs to 15 residues. CDR3 residues: CASSVGSDTDYEQYF. CDR3 DNA: TGTGCCAGCAGCGTAGGCTCCGATACAGACTACGAGCAGTACTTC.

The rearrangement uses TRBV20-1 and TRBJ1-1, with D unresolved. The CDR3 covers 13 residues. The germline V gene encodes CDR1 DFQATT and CDR2 SNEGSKA (reference sequence). V lost 4 bases and J 4 bases, leaving 13 bases between the germline ends. CDR3 protein: CSATGPPGTEAFF. DNA of the CDR3: TGCAGTGCTACCGGCCCTCCGGGCACTGAAGCTTTCTTT.

This clonotype has more than one count but fewer than ten. The chain is built from TRBV7-8 and TRBJ1-5; 9 bases are shared with TRBD1. From germline, CDR1 is SGHVS and CDR2 FQNEAQ. The length of the CDR3 is 15 residues. V gave up 6 bases and J gave up 6 bases; unmatched junction bases: 9. The CDR3 bases are TGTGCCAGCAGGTCTGGGACAGGGATGGGTCAGCCCCAGCATTTT. This codes for CASRSGTGMGQPQHF.

This clonotype was seen repeatedly, ten times or more. J is TRBJ1-4 and V is TRBV7-9, with 9 bases lining up with TRBD1. Germline-derived CDR1 and CDR2 are SEHNR and FQNEAQ (reference sequence). This CDR3 is built from 16 residues. V gave up 4 bases and J gave up 3 bases; unmatched junction bases: 6. The CDR3 sequence: CASSSTGGGPNEKLFF. The CDR3 nucleotides are TGTGCCAGCAGCTCTACAGGGGGCGGACCTAATGAAAAACTGTTTTTT.

The chain recombines TRBV6-2 or TRBV6-3 with TRBJ2-5; 14 bases match TRBD2. Germline CDR1 reads MNHEY; CDR2 reads SVGEGT. The V and J ends lost 5 bases and 0 bases, in that order; junction bases with no gene match: 8. The CDR3 contains 18 residues. In DNA form, the CDR3 reads TGTGCCAGCAGTAAGGGACTAGCGGGGGATCAATACCAAGAGACCCAGTACTTC. It encodes CASSKGLAGDQYQETQYF.

The chain carries TRBV11-2 and TRBJ2-7, with 8 bases matching TRBD1. Germline lookup yields CDR1 SGHAT and CDR2 FQNNGV. Losses at the gene ends were 5 bases for V and 6 bases for J; bases not matched to a gene: 12. The CDR3 length is 15 residues. The CDR3 coding sequence is TGTGCCAGCAGCCCCCGACAGGGGAGATTGGGCGAGCAGTACTTC. The encoded protein is CASSPRQGRLGEQYF.

This clonotype showed up just a few times. The chain joins TRBV20-1 to TRBJ2-7; 13 bases match TRBD2. The J segment lost 3 bases and the V segment lost 5 bases, leaving 4 bases of the junction unmatched. Germline V gene sequence: CDR1 DFQATT, CDR2 SNEGSKA (reference sequence). CDR3 length equals 14 residues. CDR3 protein: CSAAGLAGLYEQYF. The CDR3 region has the DNA TGCAGTGCTGCGGGACTAGCGGGACTCTACGAGCAGTACTTC.

Turning to this clonotype: Germline and junction disagree at one end, which may indicate a read error. The rearrangement links TRBV7-8 to TRBJ1-6; D is unclear. This CDR3 is 19 amino acids long. The germline CDR1 and CDR2 sequences are SGHVS and FQNEAQ. CDR3 DNA: TGTGCCAGCAGCTCCGTAGCCCTCGGCGCAAGCTCCTACAATTCACCCCTCCACTTT. Its translation is CASSSVALGASSYNSPLHF. The variable domain in full, with the rest retrieved from reference TRBV7-8 and TRBJ1-6, is GAGVSQSPRYKVAKRGQDVALRCDPISGHVSLFWYQQALGQGPEFLTYFQNEAQLDKSGLPSDRFFAERPEGSVSTLKIQRTQQEDSAVYLCASSSVALGASSYNSPLHFGNGTRLTVT.

The V and J genes are TRBV7-9 and TRBJ2-1, with 7 bases matching TRBD1. There are 15 residues in the CDR3. The germline CDR1 and CDR2 sequences are SEHNR and FQNEAQ (reference sequence). V was clipped by 2 bases and J by 10 bases; unmatched bases: 11. This CDR3 is CASSLHGDRVYEQFF. The CDR3 coding sequence is TGTGCCAGCAGCTTACATGGAGACAGGGTCTACGAGCAGTTCTTC.

The DNA for the CDR3 is TGTGCCAGCAGTTTACGGACGGAGTACGAGCAGTACTTC. Translating it yields CASSLRTEYEQYF. The chain joins TRBV2 to TRBJ2-7; no reliable D call. There are 13 residues in the CDR3. V was trimmed by 5 bases and J by 4 bases, leaving 12 bases between them. Germline-derived CDR1 and CDR2 are SNHLY and FYNNEI.

This clonotype turned up a few times. This chain connects TRBV6-5 to TRBJ1-6, with D perhaps matching TRBD1 (5 bases). The CDR3 is 17 residues long. The ends were cut back, 0 bases at V and 10 bases at J, with 19 bases in the middle. Per germline, CDR1 MNHEY and CDR2 SVGAGI. The CDR3 loop is CASSYSLSAPGGSPLHF. The CDR3 DNA is TGTGCCAGCAGTTACTCGTTAAGTGCCCCTGGGGGATCACCCCTCCACTTT.

This clonotype came up many times. The V and J genes are TRBV7-8 and TRBJ2-5; a weak D match, TRBD1 (5 bases). CDR3 length: 12 amino acids. V was pared by 7 bases and J by 6 bases, with 12 bases between. Germline CDR1 reads SGHVS; CDR2 reads FQNEAQ. CDR3 nucleotides: TGTGCCAGCACTTCACGGACAAAGACCCAGTACTTC. Translated, it gives CASTSRTKTQYF.

This clonotype was detected many times. V and J are TRBV19 and TRBJ2-5; possibly TRBD1 for D (6 bases). This CDR3 spans 13 amino acids. Between the trimmed V and J ends, which lost 3 bases and 7 bases, there was a span of 12 bases. The germline gives CDR1 LNHDA, CDR2 SQIVND (reference sequence). The CDR3 DNA reads as TGTGCCAGTAGTATCTCAGGGGATGGGACCCAGTACTTC. Protein sequence: CASSISGDGTQYF.

This clonotype was counted ten times or more. This chain joins TRBV15 and TRBJ2-7, with no clear D. V lost 1 base and J 3 bases, leaving 10 bases between the germline ends. The germline CDR1 and CDR2 sequences are LNHNV and YYDKDF (reference sequence). There are 14 residues in the CDR3. The CDR3 DNA sequence: TGTGCCACCAGCAGAGTGGGCCAAGGCTACGAGCAGTACTTC. Translating gives CATSRVGQGYEQYF.

The J gene is TRBJ2-7, the V gene TRBV7-9; possibly TRBD1 or TRBD2 for D (5 bases each). The CDR3 spans 13 residues. V lost 6 bases to trimming and J lost 3 bases, with 12 bases between them. Germline lookup yields CDR1 SEHNR and CDR2 FQNEAQ (reference sequence). CDR3 in DNA: TGTGCCAGCAGTTTCGGGACGATCTACGAGCAGTACTTC. The encoded protein is CASSFGTIYEQYF.

Of note for this clonotype: The junction differs from germline at one of its ends, possibly a read error. V gene TRBV10-3 combines with J gene TRBJ1-6, with TRBD1 as a possible D gene (5 bases). Germline CDR1 is ENHRY and CDR2 is SYGVKD. This CDR3 comprises 16 residues. The CDR3, as DNA: TGTGCCATCAGTGAGTCCAGGGCATCCTACAATTCACCCCTCCACTTT. Residues: CAISESRASYNSPLHF.

Details on this clonotype: With a much larger clone just one base away, this may be a read error. The chain uses TRBV19 and TRBJ2-7; possible D gene TRBD1, 6 bases. This CDR3 has 13 residues. Germline V lookup: CDR1 LNHDA, CDR2 SQIVND (reference sequence). The V end was cut by 5 bases, the J end by 5 bases, with 13 bases between. As DNA, the CDR3 is TGTGCCAGTAGTCATGGGACACCCAACGAGCAGTACTTC. Translating gives CASSHGTPNEQYF.

This rearrangement joins TRBV4-3 to TRBJ1-4; D ambiguous. CDR1 and CDR2 from the germline V gene are LGHNA and YSLEER. The CDR3 sequence is 18 residues long. V lost 3 bases, J lost 4 bases, and 21 bases lay in between. CDR3 nucleotide sequence: TGCGCCAGCAGCCAGACGGACCCTCGGAACAGTATTAATGAAAAACTGTTTTTT. Encoded protein: CASSQTDPRNSINEKLFF.

The rearrangement links TRBV11-2 to TRBJ2-2; D is possibly TRBD2 (7 bases). Trimming left V 5 bases short and J 6 bases short, with 22 bases between. This CDR3 is 17 amino acids long. Germline V gene lookup returns CDR1 SGHAT and CDR2 FQNNGV. CDR3 sequence reads: CASSPPTGGGRAGELFF. The CDR3 bases are TGTGCCAGCAGCCCACCCACGGGGGGCGGGAGAGCCGGGGAGCTGTTTTTT.